A selection of T cell receptor beta chains follows, all from one sample in a study of cytomegalovirus exposure and HLA in healthy donors. Only in-frame clones appear in the TCRdb table, and some are missing; sequencing was by immunoSEQ multiplex PCR. The sample has about 110,000 clones; 60% to 80% are singletons. The specimen sequenced was PBMCs. The receptors were gathered from a boy between 10 and 17 years old in good health and CMV-seronegative. Both conserved end residues are part of each CDR3. D genes are given only for firm matches. Some rows have no size entry. The others give once, few or many, or a class for an expanded clone.

TRBV12-5	-	TRBJ1-2	-	CASGSSQGGGHYGYTF	TGTGCTAGTGGTTCCTCCCAGGGAGGCGGGCACTATGGCTACACCTTC
TRBV29-1	-	TRBJ1-2	TRBD1	CSVEAGQPNYGYTF	TGCAGCGTTGAAGCGGGACAGCCAAACTATGGCTACACCTTC
TRBV27	few	TRBJ2-7	TRBD1	CASSLGNLTGGREEQYF	TGTGCCAGCAGTTTGGGAAACTTGACAGGGGGACGGGAGGAGCAGTACTTC
TRBV28	-	TRBJ1-2	TRBD1	CASSSPGTGLRYGYTF	TGTGCCAGCAGTTCCCCCGGGACAGGGCTGCGCTATGGCTACACCTTC
TRBV6-5	-	TRBJ1-1	-	CASSRGTEAFF	TGTGCCAGCTCCAGGGGAACTGAAGCTTTCTTT
TRBV7-3	-	TRBJ1-5	-	CASSDPTNQPQHF	TGTGCCAGCAGCGATCCCACTAATCAGCCCCAGCATTTT
TRBV7-9	-	TRBJ1-4	TRBD1	CASSRDRSNEKLFF	TGTGCCAGCAGCCGGGACAGGTCTAATGAAAAACTGTTTTTT
TRBV11-2	-	TRBJ2-7	TRBD1	CASSPGTGESYSYEQYF	TGTGCCAGCAGCCCCGGGACAGGCGAAAGTTACTCCTACGAGCAGTACTTC
TRBV30	-	TRBJ1-5	TRBD1	CAWSVQGQGGNQPQHF	TGTGCCTGGAGTGTACAAGGGCAGGGGGGCAATCAGCCCCAGCATTTT
TRBV27	-	TRBJ2-2	-	CASSRTGELFF	TGTGCCAGCAGCAGGACCGGGGAGCTGTTTTTT
TRBV5-1	-	TRBJ1-1	-	CASSLRSGEKPNTEAFF	TGCGCCAGCAGCTTGCGGTCAGGCGAAAAGCCTAACACTGAAGCTTTCTTT
TRBV30	once	TRBJ1-1	-	CAWNRANTEAFF	TGTGCCTGGAACAGGGCGAACACTGAAGCTTTCTTT
TRBV2	few	TRBJ1-1	-	CASSQDHTEAFF	TGTGCCAGCAGTCAGGATCACACTGAAGCTTTCTTT
TRBV5-1	few	TRBJ2-1	-	CASSGGVGGSEQFF	TGCGCCAGCAGCGGTGGGGTTGGAGGATCTGAGCAGTTCTTC
TRBV19	few	TRBJ2-2	TRBD2	CASESGSFTGELFF	TGTGCCAGTGAGAGCGGGAGCTTCACCGGGGAGCTGTTTTTT
TRBV5-4	-	TRBJ2-7	TRBD2	CASSSLAGVTYEQYF	TGCGCCAGCAGCTCCTTAGCGGGGGTGACCTACGAGCAGTACTTC
TRBV27	-	TRBJ1-5	TRBD1	CASRHVPGQANFNSNQPQHF	TGTGCCAGCCGTCATGTACCGGGACAGGCGAACTTTAATAGCAATCAGCCCCAGCATTTT
TRBV5-4	once	TRBJ1-2	TRBD1	CASSLGGRDRGTTYGYTF	TGTGCCAGCAGCTTAGGTGGCCGGGACAGGGGGACTACTTATGGCTACACCTTC
TRBV19	-	TRBJ2-5	-	CASSIGPSQETQYF	TGTGCCAGTAGTATAGGTCCCAGTCAAGAGACCCAGTACTTC
TRBV28	-	TRBJ1-1	TRBD1	CASSFSGQGRAEAFF	TGTGCCAGCAGTTTCTCGGGACAGGGGAGGGCTGAAGCTTTCTTT
TRBV9	-	TRBJ1-5	-	CASSAGDWNQPQHF	TGTGCCAGCAGCGCGGGGGACTGGAATCAGCCCCAGCATTTT
TRBV28	-	TRBJ2-7	TRBD2	CASSRASGGLYEQYF	TGTGCCAGCAGTCGGGCTAGCGGGGGACTATACGAGCAGTACTTC
TRBV6-1	-	TRBJ2-7	TRBD2	CASSEAGGPYEQYF	TGTGCCAGCAGTGAGGCGGGAGGTCCCTACGAGCAGTACTTC
TRBV29-1	-	TRBJ1-6	-	CSVRTAGSPLHF	TGCAGCGTTCGGACTGCTGGGTCACCCCTCCACTTT
TRBV7-9	-	TRBJ2-2	-	CASSPPVNTGELFF	TGTGCCAGCAGCCCCCCAGTAAACACCGGGGAGCTGTTTTTT
TRBV7-2	-	TRBJ1-4	TRBD1	CASTSGGSFEKLFF	TGTGCCAGCACATCAGGGGGGTCGTTTGAAAAACTGTTTTTT
TRBV7-6	-	TRBJ2-5	-	CASSSKSQVEDYQETQYF	TGTGCCAGCAGCTCTAAAAGCCAGGTGGAAGATTACCAAGAGACCCAGTACTTC
TRBV25-1	-	TRBJ2-7	TRBD1	CASSAPDRGLYEQYF	TGTGCCAGCAGTGCTCCGGACAGGGGGCTCTACGAGCAGTACTTC
TRBV7-9	-	TRBJ2-7	TRBD1	CASSLVPRQGGHEQYF	TGTGCCAGCAGCTTAGTCCCCCGACAGGGCGGCCACGAGCAGTACTTC
TRBV9	-	TRBJ1-2	TRBD1	CASSPGQGGDGYTF	TGTGCCAGCAGCCCTGGACAGGGGGGGGATGGCTACACCTTC
TRBV2	-	TRBJ2-5	-	CASGRETQYF	TGTGCCAGCGGTAGAGAGACCCAGTACTTC
TRBV6-5	few	TRBJ2-3	-	CASSSAGVNTDTQYF	TGTGCCAGCAGTTCTGCCGGGGTTAACACAGATACGCAGTATTTT
TRBV27	-	TRBJ1-5	-	CASSLGSAVQPQHF	TGTGCCAGCAGTTTAGGCAGTGCGGTTCAGCCCCAGCATTTT
TRBV15	-	TRBJ1-5	-	CATSSRSWAGASQPQHF	TGTGCCACCAGCAGCCGATCTTGGGCAGGGGCGAGTCAGCCCCAGCATTTT
TRBV6-6	-	TRBJ1-1	-	CASSSGLPNTEAFF	TGTGCCAGCAGCTCCGGACTTCCCAACACTGAAGCTTTCTTT
TRBV30	-	TRBJ2-7	-	CAWSVSYEQYF	TGTGCCTGGAGTGTTAGCTACGAGCAGTACTTC
TRBV21-1	-	TRBJ2-3	-	CASASGRAHHTDTQYF	TGTGCCAGCGCGAGCGGGAGAGCCCATCACACAGATACGCAGTATTTT
TRBV11-2	-	TRBJ2-1	-	CASRSREYDNEQFF	TGTGCCAGCAGATCCAGGGAATATGACAATGAGCAGTTCTTC
TRBV5-6	-	TRBJ1-5	-	CASSHYGESNQPQHF	TGTGCCAGCAGCCATTACGGGGAGAGCAATCAGCCCCAGCATTTT
TRBV5-4	few	TRBJ1-2	-	CATSGGGAITLYGYTF	TGTGCCACCTCCGGTGGAGGGGCTATCACCCTCTATGGCTACACCTTC
TRBV19	-	TRBJ2-1	TRBD1	CASSILAGGEQFF	TGTGCCAGTAGTATACTAGCAGGGGGTGAGCAGTTCTTC
TRBV30	-	TRBJ1-1	TRBD1	CAWDRDRDEAFF	TGTGCCTGGGACAGGGATCGTGATGAAGCTTTCTTT
TRBV9	-	TRBJ1-3	-	CASSVRYGNTIYF	TGTGCCAGCAGCGTCCGGTATGGAAACACCATATATTTT
TRBV10-3	-	TRBJ2-1	TRBD1	CAISPSTGNPLQGSYNEQFF	TGTGCCATCAGCCCATCGACAGGGAACCCACTCCAGGGCTCCTACAATGAGCAGTTCTTC
TRBV5-5	-	TRBJ2-3	-	CASSKTDYTDTQYF	TGTGCCAGCAGCAAAACAGACTACACAGATACGCAGTATTTT